These 30 T cell receptor beta chains were all obtained from the same sample, sequenced in a study of OX40 agonist ivuxolimab in advanced cancers. The data were produced by immunoSEQ multiplex PCR, yet TCRdb's version contains in-frame clones alone and is incomplete. The repertoire consists of 95,000 to 150,000 clones, with just under 95% occurring once and the leading ten covering roughly 0.15%. Sequenced material: CD4+ or CD8+ T cells sorted from blood, taken in a trial of the OX40 agonist ivuxolimab. The receptors come from an adult with an advanced solid tumor such as melanoma, head and neck, liver or kidney cancer.

The genes are TRBV10-1 and TRBJ2-5, with unresolved D. V lost 8 bases, J lost 1 base, and 14 bases lay in between. Germline CDR1 and CDR2: WNHNN and SYGVQD (reference sequence). The CDR3 is made up of 14 amino acids. CDR3 region: CASARVARQETQYF. The CDR3 nucleotides are TGCGCCAGCGCCCGGGTGGCACGCCAAGAGACCCAGTACTTC.

On this clone: At one boundary the junction diverges from the germline segment, which might be a read error. J is TRBJ1-5 and V is TRBV6-5; weak D call: TRBD1 (5 bases). The CDR3 length is 15 residues. The germline CDR1 and CDR2 sequences are MNHEY and SVGAGI. In DNA form, the CDR3 reads TGTGCCAGCAGTGACTCAGGGAGCCAAAATCAGCCCCAGCATTTT. Encoded protein: CASSDSGSQNQPQHF.

The chain recombines TRBV5-3 with TRBJ2-7; TRBD2 might be the D (6 bases). TRBV5-3 qualifies as an ORF whose function is uncertain. The CDR3 loop spans 15 amino acids. V was cut by 3 bases and J by 1 base, with 14 bases left in between. CDR3 sequence: CARSSVGGISYEQYF. CDR3 nucleotide sequence: TGTGCCAGAAGCTCCGTTGGCGGGATTTCCTACGAGCAGTACTTC.

There are a few counts of this clone. The chain carries TRBV6-6 and TRBJ1-6; 7 bases are shared with TRBD1. The CDR3 loop spans 15 amino acids. Germline CDR1 is MNHNY and CDR2 is SVGAGI (reference sequence). V shed 5 bases and J 5 bases; nucleotides not matched to a gene: 6. In nucleotides, the CDR3 is TGTGCCAGCAGTCTGGGGACAGTCGATAATTCACCCCTCCACTTT. It yields the protein CASSLGTVDNSPLHF.

The rearrangement links TRBV28 to TRBJ2-3; D remains ambiguous. Germline V gene data show CDR1 as MDHEN and CDR2 as SYDVKM. V lost 6 bases and J 4 bases, leaving 23 bases between the germline ends. The CDR3 spans 17 residues. The CDR3 sequence is CASSSPRGLEGADTQYF. As DNA, the CDR3 is TGTGCCAGCAGCTCCCCACGTGGGCTAGAAGGTGCAGATACGCAGTATTTT.

The chain couples TRBV6-1 to TRBJ1-5; D remains ambiguous. Germline CDR1 reads MNHNS; CDR2 reads SASEGT. The germline V and J ends were trimmed by 3 bases and 0 bases, with 0 bases remaining between them. This CDR3 is built from 12 residues. CDR3 in amino acids: CASSDSNQPQHF. The CDR3 DNA is TGTGCCAGCAGTGATAGCAATCAGCCCCAGCATTTT.

This clone is a singleton in its sample. The rearrangement joins TRBV19 to TRBJ2-5, with a tentative D call TRBD2 (6 bases). V lost 5 bases, J lost 2 bases, and 24 bases lay in between. Germline V lookup: CDR1 LNHDA, CDR2 SQIVND (reference sequence). The CDR3 has 18 amino acids. The CDR3 sequence is CASSVLGGKGSGQETQYF. In DNA, the CDR3 is TGTGCCAGTAGTGTCCTCGGGGGAAAGGGTTCAGGGCAAGAGACCCAGTACTTC.

The chain combines TRBV9 with TRBJ2-4, with 7 bases matching TRBD2. Unmatched junction bases numbered 8, after V lost 4 bases and J lost 10 bases. Germline V gene lookup returns CDR1 SGDLS and CDR2 YYNGEE. The CDR3 spans 13 residues. CDR3 in DNA: TGTGCCAGCAGCAAAGCGGGGCCCGCTATTCAGTACTTC. The encoded protein is CASSKAGPAIQYF.

The CDR3 nucleotides read TGCGCCAGCAGCAGGGGGAGGGATGAAAAACTGTTTTTT. Translated: CASSRGRDEKLFF. V and J are TRBV5-1 and TRBJ1-4, with D possibly matching TRBD1 (6 bases). The germline CDR1 and CDR2 sequences are SGHRS and YFSETQ. The length of the CDR3 is 13 residues. Trimming stripped 4 bases from V and 6 bases from J, with 10 bases between.

This chain joins TRBV19 and TRBJ1-1; weak D call: TRBD1 (6 bases). The CDR3 spans 15 residues. Trimming took off 0 bases at V and 8 bases at J, with 16 bases between the two ends. Germline V gives CDR1 LNHDA, CDR2 SQIVND (reference sequence). The CDR3 reads CASSIDWGASREAFF. CDR3 in DNA: TGTGCCAGTAGTATAGATTGGGGGGCGAGCCGGGAAGCTTTCTTT.

This clone was found once. CDR3 residues: CASSLMGRLSSYNEQFF. The DNA for the CDR3 is TGTGCCAGCAGCTTAATGGGGCGACTCAGCTCCTACAATGAGCAGTTCTTC. The chain links TRBV7-3 to TRBJ2-1; D is perhaps TRBD1 (5 bases). V was cut by 1 base and J by 0 bases, with 13 bases left in between. Germline-derived CDR1 and CDR2 are SGHTA and FQGTGA. The CDR3 loop spans 17 amino acids.

The rearrangement uses TRBV7-2 and TRBJ2-6, with D possibly being TRBD2 (5 bases). V was pared by 0 bases and J by 3 bases, with 9 bases between. Germline V gives CDR1 SGHTA, CDR2 FQGNSA. The CDR3 length is 16 residues. DNA of the CDR3: TGTGCCAGCAGCTTAGCCGGGGTCTATGGGGCCAACGTCCTGACTTTC. This codes for CASSLAGVYGANVLTF. The variable domain in full, with the rest retrieved from reference TRBV7-2 and TRBJ2-6, is GAGVSQSPSNKVTEKGKDVELRCDPISGHTALYWYRQSLGQGLEFLIYFQGNSAPDKSGLPSDRFSAERTGGSVSTLTIQRTQQEDSAVYLCASSLAGVYGANVLTFGAGSRLTVL.

The chain employs TRBV11-2 and TRBJ2-7, with 7 bases fitting TRBD2. The CDR3 has 15 amino acids. Trimming cost V 1 base and J 0 bases; bases outside gene matches: 3. CDR1 is SGHAT and CDR2 is FQNNGV in the germline V gene. Written as DNA, the CDR3 is TGTGCCAGCAGCTTAGCTAGCGGAAGCTCCTACGAGCAGTACTTC. This translates into CASSLASGSSYEQYF.

The chain joins TRBV4-2 to TRBJ1-4; no definite D call. V lost 0 bases to trimming and J lost 1 base, with 9 bases between them. This CDR3 spans 16 amino acids. The germline V gene encodes CDR1 LGHNA and CDR2 YNFKEQ. The CDR3 sequence: CASSQDYGGTNEKLFF. In DNA form, the CDR3 reads TGTGCCAGCAGCCAAGATTACGGAGGAACTAATGAAAAACTGTTTTTT.

The chain employs TRBV6-6 and TRBJ2-5; 8 positions agree with TRBD1. There are 13 residues in the CDR3. V shed 5 bases and J 4 bases; nucleotides not matched to a gene: 3. CDR1 and CDR2 from the germline V gene are MNHNY and SVGAGI (reference sequence). For the CDR3, the DNA is TGTGCCAGCAGTCCAGGGGGCTCAGAGACCCAGTACTTC. It encodes CASSPGGSETQYF.

J is TRBJ1-2 and V is TRBV9; D may be TRBD1 (6 bases). The CDR3 spans 14 residues. Germline CDR1 reads SGDLS; CDR2 reads YYNGEE. Trimming took 0 bases from V and 5 from J, leaving 11 bases between them. The CDR3 protein is CASSVAEGVYGYTF. The CDR3 DNA sequence: TGTGCCAGCAGCGTAGCAGAGGGGGTGTATGGCTACACCTTC.

The genes are TRBV2 and TRBJ2-2; no clear D. The CDR3 extends over 11 amino acids. The V gene lost 7 bases and the J gene lost 2 bases, with 2 bases spanning the gap. From germline, CDR1 is SNHLY and CDR2 FYNNEI. DNA of the CDR3: TGTGCCAGCACCAACACCGGGGAGCTGTTTTTT. Protein sequence: CASTNTGELFF.

The rearrangement joins TRBV7-9 to TRBJ1-5; no definite D call. Germline CDR1 SEHNR, CDR2 FQNEAQ (reference sequence). CDR3 size: 12 residues. V was shortened by 10 bases and J by 1 base, with 8 bases between the two germline ends. In DNA, the CDR3 is TGTGCCACCGAGATAAGCAATCAGCCCCAGCATTTT. Its translation: CATEISNQPQHF.

The chain recombines TRBV6-5 with TRBJ2-1; perhaps TRBD2 as D (6 bases). Germline V gene data show CDR1 as MNHEY and CDR2 as SVGAGI. V was trimmed by 6 bases and J by 10 bases, leaving 13 bases between them. This CDR3 is built from 12 residues. The CDR3 reads CASRRSRGEQFF. Written as DNA, the CDR3 is TGTGCCAGCAGACGCTCTCGGGGGGAGCAGTTCTTC.

The chain carries TRBV7-8 and TRBJ2-7; TRBD1 might be the D (6 bases). The CDR3 runs to 13 residues. Trimming removed 3 bases at V and 3 bases at J, with 9 bases between. Germline V gives CDR1 SGHVS, CDR2 FQNEAQ. CDR3 nucleotides: TGTGCCAGCAGCTTGGCACAGGGCTACGAGCAGTACTTC. This gives the protein CASSLAQGYEQYF.

The rearrangement uses TRBV5-4 and TRBJ2-1, with D perhaps matching TRBD2 (5 bases). This CDR3 is 15 amino acids long. Per the germline V gene, CDR1 is SGHNT and CDR2 is YYREEE (reference sequence). The V end lost 3 bases, the J end lost 5 bases, and 15 bases lay between the germline ends. In DNA, the CDR3 is TGTGCCAGCAGCTCTAAAGCGGTCGGAAACAATGAGCAGTTCTTC. Translation gives CASSSKAVGNNEQFF.

The J gene is TRBJ1-1, the V gene TRBV30; maybe TRBD1 (5 bases). Trimming pared 1 base from V and 0 bases from J, leaving 9 bases between. Germline CDR1 is GTSNPN and CDR2 is SVGIG (reference sequence). The CDR3 is made up of 14 amino acids. The CDR3 protein is CAWSGDVLNTEAFF. As DNA, the CDR3 is TGTGCCTGGAGTGGGGACGTCCTGAACACTGAAGCTTTCTTT.

The chain employs TRBV11-2 and TRBJ2-5, with 9 bases matching TRBD2. In germline, CDR1 is SGHAT, CDR2 FQNNGV. J gave up 2 bases and V 3 bases, and 1 base lay outside the gene matches. This CDR3 is 14 amino acids long. CDR3 nucleotides: TGTGCCAGCAGCTTTAGCGGGGGACAAGAGACCCAGTACTTC. It specifies CASSFSGGQETQYF.

This rearrangement joins TRBV10-3 to TRBJ2-5, with 11 bases fitting TRBD1. TRBJ2-7 explains the end of the DNA better; the J call may be wrong. The CDR3 has 13 amino acids. The germline V gene has CDR1 ENHRY and CDR2 SYGVKD. In DNA, the CDR3 is TGTGCCACCCGGACAGGGGGCTCATACGAGCAGTACTTC. As protein: CATRTGGSYEQYF.

J is TRBJ2-3 and V is TRBV5-8; the match to TRBD2 covers 7 bases. V lost 2 bases to trimming and J lost 0 bases; unmatched junction nucleotides: 6. Per germline, CDR1 SGHTS and CDR2 YDEGEE. The CDR3 runs to 16 residues. CDR3 sequence (DNA): TGTGCCAGCAGCTTCCTAGCGGACACTAGCACAGATACGCAGTATTTT. It specifies CASSFLADTSTDTQYF. The entire variable domain, with the rest obtained from reference TRBV5-8 and TRBJ2-3, is as follows: EAGVTQSPTHLIKTRGQQATLRCSPISGHTSVYWYQQALGLGLQFLLWYDEGEERNRGNFPPRFSGRQFPNYSSELNVNALELEDSALYLCASSFLADTSTDTQYFGPGTRLTVL.

This rearrangement joins TRBV7-6 to TRBJ1-4; D possibly corresponds to TRBD1 (6 bases). Germline-derived CDR1 and CDR2 are SGHVS and FNYEAQ. V lost 5 bases to trimming and J lost 8 bases, with 18 bases between them. The CDR3 has 15 amino acids. The CDR3 coding sequence is TGTGCCAGCAGCCTTGGGACAAAAGGAGCAGAAAAACTGTTTTTT. Residues: CASSLGTKGAEKLFF.

The J gene is TRBJ2-2, the V gene TRBV11-2; D possibly matches TRBD1 or TRBD2 (5 bases each). CDR1 and CDR2 (germline): SGHAT, FQNNGV. The CDR3 has 15 amino acids. With 5 bases removed from V and 4 bases from J, the gap between germline ends came to 14 bases. Written as DNA, the CDR3 is TGTGCCAGCAGCGGGAGTGGGGCGGGCACCGGGGAGCTGTTTTTT. Its protein is CASSGSGAGTGELFF.

The chain carries TRBV7-9 and TRBJ1-4; D perhaps matches TRBD1 (5 bases). The CDR3 is 14 residues long. V lost 7 bases and J 4 bases, leaving 13 bases between the germline ends. Germline V gives CDR1 SEHNR, CDR2 FQNEAQ (reference sequence). CDR3 residues: CASTLRGGNEKLFF. In nucleotides, the CDR3 is TGTGCCAGCACCCTCCGGGGCGGTAATGAAAAACTGTTTTTT.

This chain joins TRBV28 and TRBJ2-7; TRBD1 aligns across 7 bases. The junction had 12 bases not matched to a gene; V was cut back by 6 bases and J by 7 bases. The CDR3 spans 14 residues. In germline, CDR1 is MDHEN, CDR2 SYDVKM. The CDR3: CASSLDRPRGEQYF. CDR3 nucleotides: TGTGCCAGCAGCCTGGACAGGCCCAGGGGGGAGCAGTACTTC.

This clone appeared once. V and J are TRBV30 and TRBJ1-3, with 7 positions matching TRBD1. The CDR3 is 14 amino acids. The germline CDR1 and CDR2 sequences are GTSNPN and SVGIG (reference sequence). V gave up 8 bases and J gave up 0 bases; unmatched junction bases: 7. The chain's CDR3 is CAHRDRVSGNTIYF. The CDR3 DNA sequence: TGTGCCCACCGGGACAGAGTCTCTGGAAACACCATATATTTT.